This TCR beta chain was observed in a study of blood T cell repertoires in COVID-19. Study-wide context: Sample material is recorded as cDNA or gDNA derived from T cells, B-cell-depleted T cells, or PBMCs.

Trimming stripped 4 bases from V and 4 bases from J, with 18 bases between. Germline V gives CDR1 SGHRS, CDR2 YFSETQ. This CDR3 has 15 residues. Clones were read by immunoSEQ multiplex PCR, and TCRdb kept only the in-frame ones, dropping some. This table has 180,000 or so clones, about 87% appearing once. This TCR derives from a man aged 35 to 55 with active or convalescent COVID-19. This chain joins TRBV5-1 and TRBJ2-7, with a possible D match to TRBD1 (6 bases). The specimen sequenced was peripheral blood. For the CDR3, the DNA is TGCGCCAGCAGCCTGGATACAGGGCAGGGGTACGAGCAGTACTTC. Amino acid sequence: CASSLDTGQGYEQYF. Full variable domain (missing parts from reference TRBV5-1 and TRBJ2-7): KAGVTQTPRYLIKTRGQQVTLSCSPISGHRSVSWYQQTPGQGLQFLFEYFSETQRNKGNFPGRFSGRQFSNSRSEMNVSTLELGDSALYLCASSLDTGQGYEQYFGPGTRLTVT.